This T cell receptor (beta chain) was profiled in a study of cytomegalovirus exposure and HLA in healthy donors. On the study more broadly: Around 80 million unique TCRs from HLA-typed donors were held in an early data release.

Points on this clone: Its antigen is still unknown.

The CDR3 spans 18 residues. Unmatched junction bases numbered 10, after V lost 0 bases and J lost 0 bases. CDR1 SGHRS and CDR2 YFSETQ come from the germline V gene. Researchers ran the PCR with 60 Vbeta and 13 Jbeta primers. Using immunoSEQ multiplex PCR, the repertoire was profiled, and TCRdb retains in-frame clones only, with some absent. The sample has around 140,000 clones; approximately 67% are singletons. Study-wide results and caveats: The study assumed roughly uniform donor sequencing depth for presence/absence analyses. Later analysis placed DRB1 highest and HLA-C lowest in TCR association rates, which differed by HLA locus.

What was sequenced was PBMCs. The genes are TRBV5-1 and TRBJ2-7, with 9 positions matching TRBD2. The TCR sequence derives from a woman aged 60 to 75 in good health and CMV-seronegative. This CDR3 reads CASSLELAGYSSSYEQYF. As DNA, the CDR3 is TGCGCCAGCAGCTTGGAGCTAGCGGGGTACTCAAGCTCCTACGAGCAGTACTTC. The variable domain in full, completed from reference TRBV5-1 and TRBJ2-7, reads KAGVTQTPRYLIKTRGQQVTLSCSPISGHRSVSWYQQTPGQGLQFLFEYFSETQRNKGNFPGRFSGRQFSNSRSEMNVSTLELGDSALYLCASSLELAGYSSSYEQYFGPGTRLTVT.